A selection of T cell receptor beta chains follows, all from one sample in a study of shared clonotypes between healthy human individuals. Profiling relied on immunoSEQ multiplex PCR, and the TCRdb table lists in-frame clones only, not all of them. This table has some 1,100,000 clones, 75% to 80% appearing once. Specimen: memory CD4+ T cells from PBMCs. The origin of the receptors is a man aged 18-30 years in good health. Some clones in this sample may be carry-over from other donors' samples. Each CDR3 is given with its conserved first and last residue. Fields, in order: J gene, V gene, D gene, CDR3 length, clone size, CDR3 protein, CDR3 DNA. The D gene is left open where the match is weak. The size entry is marked missing in some rows and otherwise reads once, few, many or a size class.

TRBJ2-1	TRBV6-4	-	16	-	CASSVKPLSSYNEQFF	TGTGCCAGCAGTGTAAAGCCTCTCAGCTCCTACAATGAGCAGTTCTTC
TRBJ1-1	TRBV29-1	-	12	many	CSVVTADAEAFF	TGCAGCGTTGTTACGGCGGATGCTGAAGCTTTCTTT
TRBJ1-5	TRBV6-1	TRBD1	14	-	CASSEGTGNQPQHF	TGTGCCAGCAGTGAAGGGACAGGGAATCAGCCCCAGCATTTT
TRBJ2-3	TRBV5-4	-	14	-	CASSLAKGPSTQYF	TGTGCCAGCAGCTTGGCAAAAGGCCCTTCTACGCAGTATTTT
TRBJ1-5	TRBV11-2	-	15	-	CASSLGSGTNQPQHF	TGTGCCAGCAGCTTAGGGTCCGGCACGAATCAGCCCCAGCATTTT
TRBJ2-1	TRBV6-1	-	11	few	CATMTGNEQFF	TGTGCCACCATGACAGGCAATGAGCAGTTCTTC
TRBJ2-3	TRBV7-2	-	14	-	CASSPGQPSDTQYF	TGTGCCAGCAGCCCCGGACAGCCATCAGATACGCAGTATTTT
TRBJ1-1	TRBV7-2	-	16	-	CASSLTPQGRNTEAFF	TGTGCCAGCAGCCTCACCCCACAGGGCCGGAACACTGAAGCTTTCTTT
TRBJ2-1	TRBV19	-	12	-	CASSVPGYEQFF	TGTGCCAGTAGTGTCCCGGGGTATGAGCAGTTCTTC
TRBJ2-2	TRBV5-1	TRBD2	15	few	CASSFRLAGPGELFF	TGCGCCAGCAGCTTCCGGCTAGCGGGACCCGGGGAGCTGTTTTTT
TRBJ2-7	TRBV11-2	TRBD1	16	-	CASSSWTGGIRYEQYF	TGTGCCAGCAGCTCCTGGACAGGGGGCATTCGGTACGAGCAGTACTTC
TRBJ2-7	TRBV19	TRBD1	17	-	CASSILPGQGTAYEQYF	TGTGCCAGTAGTATCCTCCCCGGACAGGGGACGGCCTACGAGCAGTACTTC
TRBJ2-7	TRBV6-1	TRBD1	13	-	CASRRTGGDEQYF	TGTGCCAGTCGGAGGACAGGGGGAGACGAGCAGTACTTC
TRBJ2-1	TRBV5-1	-	15	-	CASSFSLVMMNEQFF	TGCGCCAGCAGCTTCTCTCTTGTGATGATGAATGAGCAGTTCTTC
TRBJ2-1	TRBV12-5	-	17	-	CASGAPRGGGEGLEQFF	TGTGCTAGTGGCGCCCCGAGGGGAGGGGGAGAAGGCCTTGAGCAGTTCTTC
TRBJ1-1	TRBV2	TRBD1	14	few	CASSDEGARTEAFF	TGTGCCAGCAGTGATGAGGGGGCGCGGACTGAAGCTTTCTTT